The 5 T cell receptor beta chains given below trace back to one sample, sequenced in a study of Graves' ophthalmopathy and Graves' hyperthyroidism. Using RNA transcripts, the TCR beta CDR3 regions were amplified. An opening RT-PCR round employed HTBI primers and preceded a second-round multiplex PCR. TCRdb called the multiplex PCR reads again in MiXCR, with one record for every CDR3 protein. The table records around 1,000,000 distinct CDR3 sequences, less than 45% of them present only once. Source material: peripheral blood or thyroid tissue (not recorded which). These receptors all come from an adult man with Graves' hyperthyroidism.

This clonotype showed up many times. This rearrangement joins TRBV12-3 or TRBV12-4 to TRBJ1-3; D is unclear. The CDR3 is 13 residues long. The ends were cut back, 7 bases at V and 8 bases at J, with 15 bases in the middle. The DNA for the CDR3 is TGTGCCAGCACCCTTGACGTCGGAGACACCATATATTTT. It translates to CASTLDVGDTIYF.

This clonotype was recorded at least ten times. The chain joins TRBV12-3 or TRBV12-4 to TRBJ2-7; 7 bases align to TRBD2. J was trimmed by 4 bases and V by 11 bases; bases with no gene match: 8. CDR3 length: 12 residues. CDR3 amino acids: CASGGETYEQYF. The DNA of the CDR3 is TGTGCCTCGGGGGGAGAAACGTACGAGCAGTACTTC.

This chain connects TRBV28 to TRBJ1-6, with D possibly being TRBD1 (5 bases). V was shortened by 3 bases and J by 9 bases, with 9 bases between the two germline ends. Per the germline V gene, CDR1 is MDHEN and CDR2 is SYDVKM. The CDR3 is 13 amino acids. The CDR3 loop is CASSFQGRSPLHF. The CDR3 nucleotides read TGTGCCAGCAGTTTCCAGGGCCGTTCACCCCTCCACTTT.

This chain links TRBV19 with TRBJ2-7, with D maybe TRBD1 (5 bases). The CDR3 is 14 residues long. Deletions cut 4 bases from V and 3 bases from J, with 13 bases between. Germline V gives CDR1 LNHDA, CDR2 SQIVND (reference sequence). The CDR3 nucleotides read TGTGCCAGTAGTACCCCAGACAGACACTACGAGCAGTACTTC. Its protein product is CASSTPDRHYEQYF.

On this clonotype itself: This may come from a read error, since a much larger clone is one base off. This chain connects TRBV5-1 to TRBJ2-7; D not certain. CDR3 size: 11 residues. The V end lost 0 bases, the J end lost 8 bases, and 6 bases lay between the germline ends. Germline V gene lookup returns CDR1 SGHRS and CDR2 YFSETQ. In DNA form, the CDR3 reads TGCGCCAGCAGCTTGGAGAACAAGCAGTACTTC. It translates to CASSLENKQYF. The full variable domain, rest sourced from reference TRBV5-1 and TRBJ2-7, is KAGVTQTPRYLIKTRGQQVTLSCSPISGHRSVSWYQQTPGQGLQFLFEYFSETQRNKGNFPGRFSGRQFSNSRSEMNVSTLELGDSALYLCASSLENKQYFGPGTRLTVT.